These T cell receptor beta chains were read from a single sample in a study of OX40 agonist ivuxolimab in advanced cancers. TCRdb's copy holds only in-frame clones and misses some; the assay was immunoSEQ multiplex PCR. The sample lists 17,000 or so clones; roughly 75% were seen once. The sequenced sample was CD4+ or CD8+ T cells sorted from blood, obtained in a trial of the OX40 agonist ivuxolimab. The receptors stem from an adult with an advanced solid tumor such as melanoma, head and neck, liver or kidney cancer. Both conserved end residues are part of each CDR3. D genes are given only for firm matches. Size values are once, few and many counts, or a class for expanded clones, and some rows have none.

.	TRBJ2-7	TRBV9	TRBD2	TGTGCCAGCAGCGTAGCGGGAGGACTGGACGATAGTGTCGAGCAGTACTTC	CASSVAGGLDDSVEQYF
.	TRBJ2-7	TRBV7-9	TRBD2	TGTGCCAGCAGCTTAACTAGCGGGAGCTTCGAGCAGTACTTC	CASSLTSGSFEQYF
.	TRBJ2-7	TRBV5-1	TRBD1	TGCGCCAGCAGCTTAAGACAGGGGGAGAGGAACGAGCAGTACTTC	CASSLRQGERNEQYF
few	TRBJ1-4	TRBV7-9	.	TGTGCCAGCAGCCCCCCAGTAGGTGAAAAACTGTTTTTT	CASSPPVGEKLFF
.	TRBJ2-7	TRBV5-4	.	TGTGCCAGCAGCGACACGGGGAGAACCTACGAGCAGTACTTC	CASSDTGRTYEQYF
.	TRBJ2-2	TRBV7-3	.	TGTGCCAGCAGCTTGATGGGGAGGACCGGGGAGCTGTTTTTT	CASSLMGRTGELFF
medium-sized	TRBJ2-7	TRBV2	TRBD1	TGTGCCAGCCGGGACAGTTACTCGAAAGAGCAGTACTTC	CASRDSYSKEQYF
medium-sized	TRBJ2-7	TRBV7-9	.	TGTGCCAGCGTTCCCCTCTATGGGGACGAGCAGTACTTC	CASVPLYGDEQYF
.	TRBJ1-2	TRBV5-1	.	TGCGCCAGCAGCTTGGGGGGCCACGAAATAATTAACTATGGCTACACCTTC	CASSLGGHEIINYGYTF
.	TRBJ1-6	TRBV6-1	.	TGTGCCGTAAAGGGAGGGGACGGATCACCCCTCCACTTT	CAVKGGDGSPLHF
.	TRBJ2-7	TRBV30	.	TGTGCCTGGAGTGGAGGAGGGGGACGGGTGGACGAGCAGTACTTC	CAWSGGGGRVDEQYF
.	TRBJ2-7	TRBV25-1	.	TGTGCCAGCAGTGTTGCGGCAGAGATCTACGAGCAGTACTTC	CASSVAAEIYEQYF
.	TRBJ2-2	TRBV6-4	.	TGTGCCAGCAGTGACTCTTCCACCGGGGAGCTGTTTTTT	CASSDSSTGELFF
once	TRBJ2-7	TRBV5-4	.	TGTGCCAGCAGCAGGGGGTCGTCCTACGAGCAGTACTTC	CASSRGSSYEQYF
medium-sized	TRBJ2-1	TRBV23-1	.	TGCGCCAGCACCCCGACCGTGCGCACGGGTTACAATGAGCAGTTCTTC	CASTPTVRTGYNEQFF
.	TRBJ2-1	TRBV13	.	TGTGCCAGCGGCCCTAGGAAGCAGTTCTTC	CASGPRKQFF
.	TRBJ2-1	TRBV27	TRBD2	TGTGCCAGCAGTCCGGGACTAGCGGGAGTTTATGAGCAGTTCTTC	CASSPGLAGVYEQFF
.	TRBJ2-7	TRBV28	.	TGTGCCAGCGTCGGACAGATCCACTACGAGCAGTACTTC	CASVGQIHYEQYF
.	TRBJ1-2	TRBV14	.	TGTGCCAGCAGCCAATATCAGTCCGGGACTGATGGCTACACCTTC	CASSQYQSGTDGYTF
.	TRBJ2-5	TRBV5-1	TRBD2	TGCGCCAGCAGGGTCAGGGGCCTAGCGGGAGGGGAGACCCAGTACTTC	CASRVRGLAGGETQYF
.	TRBJ2-6	TRBV19	.	TGTGCCAGTAGTGGGACTGGGGCCAACGTCCTGACTTTC	CASSGTGANVLTF
.	TRBJ2-7	TRBV4-1	.	TGCGCCAGCAGCCAAGATCCCTACGGGAGCTACGAGCAGTACTTC	CASSQDPYGSYEQYF
once	TRBJ2-2	TRBV5-6	.	TGTGCCAGCAGCTTGGCCGCTGGCGGGGAGCTGTTTTTT	CASSLAAGGELFF
.	TRBJ2-1	TRBV5-8	TRBD1	TGTGCCAGCACCCCGGGGACAGTCGCCAATGAGCAGTTCTTC	CASTPGTVANEQFF